The clone carrying this T cell receptor beta chain has more than one count but fewer than ten. The target antigen is unknown. This sample is drawn from a study of CD8 T cells in ankylosing spondylitis. Trimming at V came to 3 bases and at J to 5 bases, leaving 9 bases not matched to a gene. The CDR3 totals 16 residues. Study-wide results and caveats: As for the disease-linked clones, they showed a CD8+ phenotype and occurred at relatively low frequencies in peripheral blood. In the blood and synovial fluid of reactive arthritis, some motif variants had been previously reported. What appeared characteristic of ankylosing spondylitis blood was a TCR beta motif of fewer than ten highly homologous variants. Disease-linked clones were reportedly significantly enriched in matched ankylosing spondylitis synovial fluid.

MiXCR was run by TCRdb on the 5' RACE reads, yielding one entry per CDR3 protein. This table has some 92,000 distinct CDR3 sequences, about 27% appearing once. The chain couples TRBV12-3 or TRBV12-4 to TRBJ2-7; 11 nucleotides match TRBD2. The sample consisted of blood, either unsorted or a sorted T cell fraction (not recorded which). The receptor was isolated from a male donor with ankylosing spondylitis or in good health (not recorded which). The CDR3 region has the DNA TGTGCCAGCAGTTTGTTACTAGCGGGAGTAAGGAACGAGCAGTACTTC. Protein product: CASSLLLAGVRNEQYF.